This T cell receptor beta chain originates from a study of T cell changes during pregnancy in multiple sclerosis. Libraries were prepared by immunoSEQ multiplex PCR; TCRdb keeps only in-frame clonotypes and omits some of them. This sample has tens of thousands of clones, with just over 85% found just once. This CDR3 has 14 amino acids. Trimming cost V 4 bases and J 2 bases, with 9 bases left between them. Germline CDR1 is LGHNA and CDR2 is YSLEER. The clonotype comes from a female donor with multiple sclerosis, enrolled in a pregnancy study. Sequenced here: CD4+ T cells from peripheral blood mononuclear cells, sampled in the second trimester of pregnancy. The chain employs TRBV4-3 and TRBJ2-1; D might be TRBD1 (6 bases). The CDR3 loop reads CASSLEGAYNEQFF. CDR3 sequence (DNA): TGCGCCAGCAGCCTCGAGGGGGCCTACAATGAGCAGTTCTTC.